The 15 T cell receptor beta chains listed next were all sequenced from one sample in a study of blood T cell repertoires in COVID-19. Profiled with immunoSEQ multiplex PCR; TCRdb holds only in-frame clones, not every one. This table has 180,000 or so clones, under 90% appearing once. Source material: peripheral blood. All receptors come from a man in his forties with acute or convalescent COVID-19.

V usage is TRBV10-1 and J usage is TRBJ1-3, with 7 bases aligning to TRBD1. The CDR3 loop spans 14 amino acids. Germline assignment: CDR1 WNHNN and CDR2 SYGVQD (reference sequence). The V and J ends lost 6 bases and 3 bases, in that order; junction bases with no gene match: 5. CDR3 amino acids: CASSGDRDGNTIYF. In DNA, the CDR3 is TGCGCCAGCAGCGGCGACAGGGATGGAAACACCATATATTTT.

The DNA for the CDR3 is TGTGCCAGCAGACCTTTTATCTCACGGGAAGGATACGAGCAGTACTTC. This sequence encodes CASRPFISREGYEQYF. The V gene is TRBV3-1 (or the pseudogene TRBV3-2), the J gene TRBJ2-7, with D perhaps matching TRBD2 (5 bases). In germline, CDR1 is LGHDT, CDR2 YNNKEL (reference sequence). The CDR3 is 16 amino acids. V shed 6 bases and J shed 4 bases, with 22 bases lying between them.

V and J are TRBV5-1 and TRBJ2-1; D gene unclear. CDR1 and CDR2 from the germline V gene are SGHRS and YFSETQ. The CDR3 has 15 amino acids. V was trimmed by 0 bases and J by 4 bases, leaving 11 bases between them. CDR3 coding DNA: TGCGCCAGCAGCTTGGCGTCAACCACTTACAATGAGCAGTTCTTC. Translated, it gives CASSLASTTYNEQFF.

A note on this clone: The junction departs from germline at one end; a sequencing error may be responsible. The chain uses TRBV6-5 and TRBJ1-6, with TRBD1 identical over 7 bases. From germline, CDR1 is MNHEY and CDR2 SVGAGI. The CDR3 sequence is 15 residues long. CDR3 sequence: CASSDSYRGNSPLHF. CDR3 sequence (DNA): TGTGCCAGCAGTGACTCCTACAGGGGTAATTCACCCCTCCACTTT.

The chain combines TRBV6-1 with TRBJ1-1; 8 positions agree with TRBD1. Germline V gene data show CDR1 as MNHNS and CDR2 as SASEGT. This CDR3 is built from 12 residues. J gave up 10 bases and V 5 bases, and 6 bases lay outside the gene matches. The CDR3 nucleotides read TGTGCCAGCAGTCCCGACAGGGGATCAGCTTTCTTT. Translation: CASSPDRGSAFF.

The CDR3 DNA reads as TGCGCCAGCAGCCCACTACCCACGATGACAGATACGCAGTATTTT. It is translated as CASSPLPTMTDTQYF. The rearrangement links TRBV5-1 to TRBJ2-3, with no clear D. Trimming removed 4 bases at V and 3 bases at J, with 15 bases between. This CDR3 spans 15 amino acids. CDR1 and CDR2 from the germline V gene are SGHRS and YFSETQ.

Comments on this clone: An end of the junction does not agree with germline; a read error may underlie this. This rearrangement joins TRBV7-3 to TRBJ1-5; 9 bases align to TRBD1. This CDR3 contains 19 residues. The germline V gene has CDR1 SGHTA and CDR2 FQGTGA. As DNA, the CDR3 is TGTGCCAGCAGCCTAACATACCGGGACAGGGATGTTTGGAATCAGCCCCAGCATTTT. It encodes CASSLTYRDRDVWNQPQHF.

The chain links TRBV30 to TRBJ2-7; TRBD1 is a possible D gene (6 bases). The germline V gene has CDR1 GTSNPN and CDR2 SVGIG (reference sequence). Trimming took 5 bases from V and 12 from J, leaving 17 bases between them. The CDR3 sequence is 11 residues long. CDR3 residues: CAWGAGQGRYF. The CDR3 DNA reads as TGTGCCTGGGGGGCCGGGCAGGGGAGGTACTTC.

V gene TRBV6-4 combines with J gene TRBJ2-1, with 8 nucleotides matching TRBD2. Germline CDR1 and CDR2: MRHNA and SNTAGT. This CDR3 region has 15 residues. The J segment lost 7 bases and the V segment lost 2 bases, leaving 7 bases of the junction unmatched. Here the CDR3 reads CASSDLAGPRNEQFF. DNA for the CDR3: TGTGCCAGCAGTGACCTAGCGGGCCCCCGAAATGAGCAGTTCTTC.

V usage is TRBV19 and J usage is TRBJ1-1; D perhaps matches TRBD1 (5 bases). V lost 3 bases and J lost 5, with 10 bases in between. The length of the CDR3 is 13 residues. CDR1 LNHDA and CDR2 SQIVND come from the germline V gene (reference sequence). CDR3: CASSIGTLTEAFF. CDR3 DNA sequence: TGTGCCAGTAGTATTGGGACTCTGACTGAAGCTTTCTTT.

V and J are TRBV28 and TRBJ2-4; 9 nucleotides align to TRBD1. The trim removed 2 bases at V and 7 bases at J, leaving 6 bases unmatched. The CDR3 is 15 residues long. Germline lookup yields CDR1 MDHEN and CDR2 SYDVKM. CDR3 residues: CASSLTWTGVNIQYF. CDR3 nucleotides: TGTGCCAGCAGTTTAACTTGGACAGGGGTGAACATTCAGTACTTC.

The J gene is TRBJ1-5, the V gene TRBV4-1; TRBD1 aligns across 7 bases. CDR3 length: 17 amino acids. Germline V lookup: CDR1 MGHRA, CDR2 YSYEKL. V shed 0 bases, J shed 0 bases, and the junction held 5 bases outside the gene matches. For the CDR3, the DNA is TGCGCCAGCAGCCAAGAAAGACAGGGAGATAGCAATCAGCCCCAGCATTTT. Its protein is CASSQERQGDSNQPQHF.

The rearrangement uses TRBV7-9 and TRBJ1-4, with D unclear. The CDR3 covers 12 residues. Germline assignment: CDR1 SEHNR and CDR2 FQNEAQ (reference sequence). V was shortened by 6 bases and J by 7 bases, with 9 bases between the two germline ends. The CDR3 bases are TGTGCCAGCAGGGGTCCGGGTGAAAAACTGTTTTTT. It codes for CASRGPGEKLFF. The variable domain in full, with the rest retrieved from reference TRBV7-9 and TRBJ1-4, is DTGVSQNPRHKITKRGQNVTFRCDPISEHNRLYWYRQTLGQGPEFLTYFQNEAQLEKSRLLSDRFSAERPKGSFSTLEIQRTEQGDSAMYLCASRGPGEKLFFGSGTQLSVL.

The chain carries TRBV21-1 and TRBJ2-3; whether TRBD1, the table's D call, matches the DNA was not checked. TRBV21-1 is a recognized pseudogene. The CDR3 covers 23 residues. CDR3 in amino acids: CASSKGCWQSRATTLISTDTQYF. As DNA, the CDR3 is TGTGCCAGCAGCAAAGGGTGTTGGCAATCCAGGGCTACGACCCTAATAAGCACAGATACGCAGTATTTT.

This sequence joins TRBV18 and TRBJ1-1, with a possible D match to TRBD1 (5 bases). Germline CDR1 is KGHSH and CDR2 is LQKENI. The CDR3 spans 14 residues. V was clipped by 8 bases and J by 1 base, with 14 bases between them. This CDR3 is CASPRRTGNTEAFF. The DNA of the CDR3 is TGTGCCAGCCCCAGGAGAACAGGGAACACTGAAGCTTTCTTT.